One and the same sample provided the 28 T cell receptor beta chains below, sequenced in a study of CD8+ T cells in alopecia areata (dated by TCRdb to 2016 to 2019). To prepare the library, the immunoSEQ multiplex PCR assay was applied. For TCR sequencing, RNA was extracted from every sample and reverse transcribed into cDNA to serve as template. Here the immuneACCESS table is served through TCRdb, limited to in-frame sequences with V and J called. Missing clones are a known gap in these copies; in checked studies unresolved V genes cover under half, and the rest lacks a known reason. The sample records around 270,000 clones, roughly 60% of which are singletons. The biggest ten clones account for under 2% of the sample. Read against the paper, the sample's time point label means: 24 weeks on oral tofacitinib. Taken with the paper, the label for treatment or condition translates to: oral pan-JAK inhibitor, 5-10 mg twice daily.

The sample in question was CD4+ T cells sorted from blood, obtained at week 24, from a patient treated with tofacitinib. Receptors were obtained from a human donor with alopecia areata.

The chain is built from TRBV5-4 and TRBJ2-4; no clear D. V gave up 0 bases and J gave up 6 bases, with 10 bases separating them. CDR3 length equals 14 residues. CDR1 and CDR2 (germline): SGHNT, YYREEE (reference sequence). The CDR3 reads CASSLGSSPNIQYF. CDR3 bases: TGTGCCAGCAGCTTGGGCAGCTCGCCAAACATTCAGTACTTC.

This chain joins TRBV5-8 and TRBJ1-2; D is uncertain. CDR3 length equals 15 residues. Germline CDR1 is SGHTS and CDR2 is YDEGEE. Trimming cost V 1 base and J 3 bases, with 13 bases left between them. The CDR3 nucleotides are TGTGCCAGCAGCTTGAAAGGTCTGGTAGACTATGGCTACACCTTC. Translation: CASSLKGLVDYGYTF.

Only a few counts were recorded for this clone. CDR3 sequence (DNA): TGTGCCAGCAGCACCCCAAGGGGGGGGGCGCCCGGGGAGCTGTTTTTT. Translating it yields CASSTPRGGAPGELFF. The chain employs TRBV9 and TRBJ2-2, with a tentative D call TRBD2 (7 bases). In germline, CDR1 is SGDLS, CDR2 YYNGEE. The CDR3 contains 16 residues. Deletions cut 4 bases from V and 6 bases from J, with 19 bases between.

V gene TRBV30 combines with J gene TRBJ1-2; perhaps TRBD1 as D (6 bases). From germline, CDR1 is GTSNPN and CDR2 SVGIG (reference sequence). The CDR3 contains 11 residues. V was pared by 5 bases and J by 8 bases, with 12 bases between. CDR3 in amino acids: CAWDTGSGYTF. The CDR3 DNA sequence: TGTGCCTGGGATACAGGGAGCGGCTACACCTTC.

The chain recombines TRBV30 with TRBJ2-1; 12 nucleotides agree with TRBD2. The germline CDR1 and CDR2 sequences are GTSNPN and SVGIG (reference sequence). There are 18 residues in the CDR3. V lost 3 bases to trimming and J lost 2 bases; unmatched junction nucleotides: 11. The CDR3, as DNA: TGTGCCTGGAGCCGTACCTCGACTAGCGGGGGCCCCTACAATGAGCAGTTCTTC. Translating it yields CAWSRTSTSGGPYNEQFF.

This clone has just a few counts. The gene calls are TRBV27 and TRBJ2-2; D remains ambiguous. Germline CDR1 reads MNHEY; CDR2 reads SMNVEV (reference sequence). There are 14 residues in the CDR3. Trimming pared 4 bases from V and 3 bases from J, leaving 9 bases between. CDR3 amino acids: CASSSSYYTGELFF. The DNA for the CDR3 is TGTGCCAGCAGTTCTTCCTACTACACCGGGGAGCTGTTTTTT.

The J gene is TRBJ2-4, the V gene TRBV4-2; possibly TRBD1 or TRBD2 for D (5 bases each). Germline-derived CDR1 and CDR2 are LGHNA and YNFKEQ. V was cut by 0 bases and J by 0 bases, with 15 bases left in between. The CDR3 totals 18 residues. CDR3 sequence reads: CASSQEGLSGVAKNIQYF. The CDR3, as DNA: TGTGCCAGCAGCCAAGAGGGGCTAAGCGGCGTAGCCAAAAACATTCAGTACTTC.

The chain combines TRBV2 with TRBJ2-3; 9 bases align to TRBD2. The CDR3 sequence is 18 residues long. CDR1 and CDR2 (germline): SNHLY, FYNNEI. The junction had 17 bases not matched to a gene; V was cut back by 7 bases and J by 3 bases. CDR3 sequence reads: CASTRGKGRLAVTDTQYF. For the CDR3, the DNA is TGTGCCAGCACCCGCGGGAAGGGGAGACTAGCGGTTACAGATACGCAGTATTTT.

V gene TRBV11-2 combines with J gene TRBJ2-7; D not resolved. The V gene's germline CDR1 is SGHAT and CDR2 FQNNGV. The CDR3 length is 12 residues. Trimming stripped 2 bases from V and 2 bases from J, with 4 bases between. CDR3 DNA sequence: TGTGCCAGCAGCTTAATAACCTACGAGCAGTACTTC. It specifies CASSLITYEQYF.

The V and J genes are TRBV11-3 and TRBJ2-5; the D gene is possibly TRBD1 (6 bases). The germline V gene encodes CDR1 SGHNT and CDR2 YENEEA. The CDR3 covers 16 residues. Deletions cut 5 bases from V and 4 bases from J, with 20 bases between. The CDR3 region is CASSTGNRAPRETQYF. CDR3 DNA: TGTGCCAGCAGCACGGGTAACAGGGCCCCCCGAGAGACCCAGTACTTC.

This sequence joins TRBV18 and TRBJ1-4, with a possible D match to TRBD1 (5 bases). Germline V gives CDR1 KGHSH, CDR2 LQKENI. This CDR3 comprises 15 residues. V was clipped by 0 bases and J by 11 bases, with 16 bases between them. Here the CDR3 reads CASSPPGTRRDKLFF. CDR3 sequence (DNA): TGTGCCAGCTCACCACCCGGGACCCGGAGGGATAAACTGTTTTTT.

The chain links TRBV30 to TRBJ1-6; the match to TRBD1 covers 8 bases. CDR1 is GTSNPN, CDR2 SVGIG, per germline (reference sequence). CDR3 length equals 14 residues. Unmatched junction bases numbered 7, after V lost 3 bases and J lost 9 bases. CDR3 residues: CAWRLRTGGSPLHF. DNA of the CDR3: TGTGCCTGGAGGCTCCGAACAGGGGGTTCACCCCTCCACTTT.

In its sample, this clone was seen a few times. This CDR3 is CASCRQALRNYGYTF. As DNA, the CDR3 is TGTGCCAGCTGCCGACAGGCCTTAAGGAACTATGGCTACACCTTC. This chain links TRBV5-6 with TRBJ1-2; D is perhaps TRBD1 (6 bases). Germline V lookup: CDR1 SGHDT, CDR2 YYEEEE. Trimming stripped 7 bases from V and 2 bases from J, with 18 bases between. This CDR3 spans 15 amino acids.

The chain couples TRBV5-4 to TRBJ2-3; D gene unclear. V lost 4 bases to trimming and J lost 6 bases, with 12 bases between them. Germline V gives CDR1 SGHNT, CDR2 YYREEE (reference sequence). There are 13 residues in the CDR3. Here the CDR3 reads CASSPAVGDTQYF. The DNA of the CDR3 is TGTGCCAGCAGCCCTGCCGTGGGGGATACGCAGTATTTT.

This clone appeared once. The chain uses TRBV28 and TRBJ1-2, with TRBD1 matching over 8 bases. Losses at the gene ends were 8 bases for V and 4 bases for J; bases not matched to a gene: 9. CDR1 is MDHEN and CDR2 is SYDVKM in the germline V gene. The CDR3 has 14 amino acids. Here the CDR3 DNA reads TGTGCCAGCTCCGGACAGGGCTCGACCTATGGCTACACCTTC. Amino acid sequence: CASSGQGSTYGYTF.

This clone occurred many times. Just one base apart from a much larger clone, this may be a read error. Distinct nucleotide sequences in the sample also encode this CDR3. The chain recombines TRBV2 with TRBJ1-1; unclear D gene. V gave up 4 bases and J gave up 1 base, with 7 bases separating them. The CDR3 has 13 amino acids. Germline assignment: CDR1 SNHLY and CDR2 FYNNEI. CDR3 DNA sequence: TGTGCCAGCAGTGGTAACAAGAACACTGAAGCTTTCTTT. Translated, it gives CASSGNKNTEAFF.

The chain employs TRBV6-1 and TRBJ2-2, with no clear D. Germline values: CDR1 MNHNS, CDR2 SASEGT. V shed 6 bases and J shed 0 bases, with 8 bases lying between them. The CDR3 runs 14 residues. CDR3 nucleotides: TGTGCCAGCAGGGCCGTCGCGAACACCGGGGAGCTGTTTTTT. Residues: CASRAVANTGELFF.

This chain joins TRBV4-2 and TRBJ2-7, with 8 bases identical to TRBD1. V lost 3 bases to trimming and J lost 3 bases; unmatched junction nucleotides: 7. Germline CDR1 LGHNA, CDR2 YNFKEQ. The CDR3 loop spans 15 amino acids. CDR3 in amino acids: CASSQGTGIRYEQYF. CDR3 DNA: TGTGCCAGCAGCCAGGGGACAGGTATTCGCTACGAGCAGTACTTC.

The chain has TRBV29-1 and TRBJ2-7; weak D call: TRBD1 (6 bases). V was cut by 6 bases and J by 3 bases, with 15 bases left in between. Germline values: CDR1 SQVTM, CDR2 ANQGSEA. The CDR3 is 13 residues long. DNA for the CDR3: TGCAGCGTCCTCCAGGGGAGAGTCTACGAGCAGTACTTC. It encodes CSVLQGRVYEQYF.

The V call is TRBV14, the J call TRBJ2-1; tentative D call: TRBD1 (5 bases). CDR3 size: 16 residues. V lost 6 bases and J 4 bases, leaving 19 bases between the germline ends. Germline CDR1 and CDR2: SGHDN and FVKESK. CDR3 region: CASRPDSPKGYNEQFF. The DNA of the CDR3 is TGTGCCAGCAGACCTGACTCGCCTAAGGGGTACAATGAGCAGTTCTTC.

The chain employs TRBV27 and TRBJ2-6; D possibly corresponds to TRBD1 (6 bases). This CDR3 spans 16 amino acids. V lost 6 bases to trimming and J lost 0 bases, with 12 bases between them. Germline V gene data show CDR1 as MNHEY and CDR2 as SMNVEV (reference sequence). In DNA, the CDR3 is TGTGCCAGCAGAGACAGGTACAGCTCTGGGGCCAACGTCCTGACTTTC. This gives the protein CASRDRYSSGANVLTF.

The V and J genes are TRBV29-1 and TRBJ1-1; D may be TRBD1 (6 bases). CDR1 and CDR2 from the germline V gene are SQVTM and ANQGSEA. CDR3 size: 12 residues. The V and J ends lost 6 bases and 1 base respectively, with 9 bases between them. The CDR3 DNA is TGCAGCGTCGTAGGGGGGAACACTGAAGCTTTCTTT. As protein: CSVVGGNTEAFF.

The rearrangement links TRBV9 to TRBJ2-7, with TRBD2 as a possible D gene (6 bases). Trimming cost V 4 bases and J 4 bases, with 18 bases left between them. Germline CDR1 is SGDLS and CDR2 is YYNGEE. The CDR3 loop spans 15 amino acids. The CDR3 nucleotides read TGTGCCAGCAGCCCAACCGGGACTGGGAGTTACGAGCAGTACTTC. It specifies CASSPTGTGSYEQYF.

As to this clone: Other DNA sequences in the sample encode the same CDR3. The V gene is TRBV29-1, the J gene TRBJ1-1; D possibly corresponds to TRBD1 (5 bases). Germline-derived CDR1 and CDR2 are SQVTM and ANQGSEA. Trimming removed 1 base at V and 1 base at J, with 7 bases between. The CDR3 is made up of 13 amino acids. CDR3 protein: CSVEGRANTEAFF. The CDR3 DNA reads as TGCAGCGTTGAAGGCAGGGCGAACACTGAAGCTTTCTTT.

The V gene is TRBV5-4, the J gene TRBJ2-7; D gene uncertain. CDR1 and CDR2 from the germline V gene are SGHNT and YYREEE (reference sequence). V lost 2 bases to trimming and J lost 1 base, with 7 bases between them. This CDR3 spans 13 amino acids. CDR3 loop: CASSFRDSYEQYF. The CDR3, as DNA: TGTGCCAGCAGCTTTAGGGATTCCTACGAGCAGTACTTC.

CDR3 sequence: CASSVVQGDAEQFF. In nucleotides, the CDR3 is TGTGCCAGCAGCGTAGTACAGGGGGACGCGGAGCAGTTCTTC. V and J are TRBV9 and TRBJ2-1; TRBD1 matches at 8 bases. With 0 bases clipped from V and 10 bases from J, the junction kept 6 bases outside the gene matches. CDR1 and CDR2 (germline): SGDLS, YYNGEE. The CDR3 consists of 14 residues.

V usage is TRBV5-1 and J usage is TRBJ2-1; D is perhaps TRBD1 (6 bases). Trimming cost V 0 bases and J 0 bases, with 19 bases left between them. This CDR3 has 19 amino acids. Germline lookup yields CDR1 SGHRS and CDR2 YFSETQ. The CDR3 bases are TGCGCCAGCAGCTTGGAACCGGCCAGGGGCTCAAGCTCCTACAATGAGCAGTTCTTC. Its translation: CASSLEPARGSSSYNEQFF.

There are a few counts of this clone. One end of the junction does not line up with germline, which may come from a read error. This sequence joins TRBV6-1 and TRBJ1-1; D gene uncertain. The CDR3 runs 13 residues. From germline, CDR1 is MNHNS and CDR2 SASEGT. The chain's CDR3 is CASREGLNTEAFF. CDR3 DNA sequence: TGTGCCAGCAGGGAAGGTCTGAACACTGAAGCTTTCTTT.